Below are 14 T cell receptor beta chains sequenced from a single sample in a study of blood T cell repertoires in COVID-19. The repertoire was sequenced with immunoSEQ multiplex PCR; TCRdb's copy has only in-frame clones and lacks some. In the table there are about 91,000 clones, around nine tenths of which are singletons. Source material: peripheral blood. Every receptor here comes from an older man with acute or convalescent COVID-19.

This chain connects TRBV6-5 to TRBJ1-1; D ambiguous. The germline gives CDR1 MNHEY, CDR2 SVGAGI. There are 13 residues in the CDR3. V was pared by 8 bases and J by 4 bases, with 14 bases between. CDR3 region: CASRLEAATEAFF. CDR3 DNA: TGTGCCAGCCGACTGGAAGCGGCCACTGAAGCTTTCTTT.

V is TRBV3-1 (or the pseudogene TRBV3-2) and J is TRBJ2-1; 12 nucleotides match TRBD2. The germline CDR1 and CDR2 sequences are LGHDT and YNNKEL (reference sequence). The CDR3 runs 16 residues. Germline trimming cut 0 bases from V and 8 bases from J; bases unmatched to any gene: 5. CDR3 sequence (DNA): TGTGCCAGCAGCCAAGATCGGACTAGCGGGGTCTATGAGCAGTTCTTC. Amino acid sequence: CASSQDRTSGVYEQFF.

This sequence joins TRBV5-6 and TRBJ2-3; the match to TRBD2 covers 13 bases. With V trimmed by 4 bases and J by 2 bases, 4 bases remained unmatched. CDR1 is SGHDT, CDR2 YYEEEE, per germline. There are 16 residues in the CDR3. The CDR3 loop reads CASSPGLAGTTDTQYF. The DNA for the CDR3 is TGTGCCAGCAGCCCGGGACTAGCGGGGACCACAGATACGCAGTATTTT.

The V call is TRBV7-8, the J call TRBJ1-2; maybe TRBD1 (5 bases). Germline values: CDR1 SGHVS, CDR2 FQNEAQ. This CDR3 has 14 amino acids. V gave up 4 bases and J gave up 6 bases, with 15 bases separating them. Here the CDR3 reads CASSYRGQTDGYTF. The DNA for the CDR3 is TGTGCCAGCAGCTATAGGGGCCAGACGGATGGCTACACCTTC.

The CDR3 DNA follows: TGTGCCTGGACTAGGGACAGGGGGGCTGAAGCTTTCTTT. Translated: CAWTRDRGAEAFF. The J gene is TRBJ1-1, the V gene TRBV30; 11 nucleotides line up with TRBD1. CDR3 length: 13 amino acids. The trim removed 4 bases at V and 6 bases at J, leaving 4 bases unmatched. The V gene's germline CDR1 is GTSNPN and CDR2 SVGIG (reference sequence).

V is TRBV7-9 and J is TRBJ1-4, with 10 positions matching TRBD1. Per the germline V gene, CDR1 is SEHNR and CDR2 is FQNEAQ (reference sequence). The CDR3 contains 16 residues. Losses at the gene ends were 3 bases for V and 8 bases for J; bases not matched to a gene: 9. The CDR3 DNA reads TGTGCCAGCAGCTTTACAGGACAGGGGGAGATCGAAAAACTGTTTTTT. This sequence encodes CASSFTGQGEIEKLFF.

V usage is TRBV23-1 and J usage is TRBJ2-3; D is perhaps TRBD1 (5 bases). TRBV23-1 is flagged as an ORF with uncertain function. Trimming shortened V by 8 bases and J by 2 bases, and 26 bases separated the two germline ends. This CDR3 comprises 18 residues. For the CDR3, the DNA is TGCGCCAGCCCGACCGACCCCACCAGGGAACGATACACAGATACGCAGTATTTT. It specifies CASPTDPTRERYTDTQYF.

The chain joins TRBV19 to TRBJ1-6; 8 bases line up with TRBD1. The J segment lost 5 bases and the V segment lost 7 bases, leaving 7 bases of the junction unmatched. The CDR3 has 15 amino acids. Germline V lookup: CDR1 LNHDA, CDR2 SQIVND (reference sequence). CDR3 protein: CASKREDRDNSPLHF. CDR3 coding DNA: TGTGCCAGTAAACGGGAGGACAGGGATAATTCACCCCTCCACTTT.

The chain is built from TRBV5-1 and TRBJ1-2; 7 positions agree with TRBD1. With 5 bases clipped from V and 6 bases from J, the junction kept 1 base outside the gene matches. The V gene's germline CDR1 is SGHRS and CDR2 YFSETQ. The CDR3 spans 11 residues. The CDR3 DNA sequence: TGCGCCAGCAGTCAGGGGGATGGCTACACCTTC. Translated, it gives CASSQGDGYTF.

The chain couples TRBV18 to TRBJ2-4; no clear D. V lost 6 bases and J 6 bases, leaving 15 bases between the germline ends. CDR1 and CDR2 from the germline V gene are KGHSH and LQKENI. This CDR3 comprises 14 residues. The CDR3 sequence is CASSINTPPNIQYF. The CDR3 region has the DNA TGTGCCAGCTCCATCAACACCCCCCCAAACATTCAGTACTTC.

The J gene is TRBJ2-2, the V gene TRBV3-1 (or the pseudogene TRBV3-2), with TRBD2 as a possible D gene (5 bases). With 1 base removed from V and 7 bases from J, the gap between germline ends came to 16 bases. The CDR3 sequence is 16 residues long. Looked up from germline, CDR1 is LGHDT and CDR2 is YNNKEL (reference sequence). The CDR3 loop reads CASSQAVVPGNGELFF. As DNA, the CDR3 is TGTGCCAGCAGCCAAGCAGTGGTACCGGGGAACGGGGAGCTGTTTTTT.

This clone was seen a handful of times. This chain links TRBV6-5 with TRBJ1-1; weak D call: TRBD1 (5 bases). Trimming took 0 bases from V and 5 from J, leaving 7 bases between them. The CDR3 is 13 amino acids. Per germline, CDR1 MNHEY and CDR2 SVGAGI. The CDR3 region has the DNA TGTGCCAGCAGTTACTCTGGGGGGACTGAAGCTTTCTTT. This codes for CASSYSGGTEAFF.

In this sample, this clone turned up a few times. The J gene is TRBJ1-3, the V gene TRBV15; no reliable D call. This CDR3 region has 15 residues. Looked up from germline, CDR1 is LNHNV and CDR2 is YYDKDF (reference sequence). The V end was cut by 1 base, the J end by 2 bases, with 9 bases between. CDR3 loop: CATSRARGPGNTIYF. CDR3 sequence (DNA): TGTGCCACCAGCAGAGCTCGGGGTCCTGGAAACACCATATATTTT.

The chain recombines TRBV7-6 with TRBJ1-6; TRBD1 agrees at 7 bases. Germline loops: CDR1 SGHVS, CDR2 FNYEAQ. J gave up 10 bases and V 5 bases, and 5 bases lay outside the gene matches. This CDR3 comprises 13 residues. This CDR3 reads CASSPDRTSPLHF. The DNA of the CDR3 is TGTGCCAGCAGCCCGGACAGGACATCACCCCTCCACTTT.